Below are 27 T cell receptor beta chains sequenced from a single sample in a study of OX40 agonist ivuxolimab in advanced cancers. Library preparation employed the immunoSEQ multiplex PCR assay. Held by TCRdb, this immuneACCESS table contains in-frame sequences only and omits some clones. Under half of the omission traces to an unresolved V gene where checked; the cause of the rest is unknown. Present in this sample are roughly 80,000 clones, 70% to 90% of which were seen just once. The ten biggest clones cover approximately 1.9% of the sample. The specimen was CD4+ or CD8+ T cells sorted from blood, collected in a trial of the OX40 agonist ivuxolimab. Source of these receptors: an adult with an advanced solid tumor such as melanoma, head and neck, liver or kidney cancer.

The J gene is TRBJ2-2, the V gene TRBV11-3, with 9 bases aligning to TRBD2. The V gene's germline CDR1 is SGHNT and CDR2 YENEEA. J was trimmed by 2 bases and V by 1 base; bases with no gene match: 5. CDR3 length: 17 residues. The DNA for the CDR3 is TGTGCCAGCAGCTTAGCTGGCGGGAGGGATAACACCGGGGAGCTGTTTTTT. It encodes CASSLAGGRDNTGELFF. The complete variable domain, with remaining parts taken from reference TRBV11-3 and TRBJ2-2, reads EAGVVQSPRYKIIEKKQPVAFWCNPISGHNTLYWYLQNLGQGPELLIRYENEEAVDDSQLPKDRFSAERLKGVDSTLKIQPAELGDSAVYLCASSLAGGRDNTGELFFGEGSRLTVL.

This rearrangement joins TRBV5-4 to TRBJ2-6, with TRBD2 identical over 15 bases. The CDR3 sequence is 20 residues long. Germline assignment: CDR1 SGHNT and CDR2 YYREEE (reference sequence). After removal of 3 bases from V and 0 bases from J, the junction contained 7 bases not matched to a gene. The CDR3 is CASSYPGLAGGFSGANVLTF. CDR3 coding DNA: TGTGCCAGCAGCTACCCGGGACTAGCGGGAGGCTTCTCTGGGGCCAACGTCCTGACTTTC. The entire variable domain, with the rest obtained from reference TRBV5-4 and TRBJ2-6, is as follows: ETGVTQSPTHLIKTRGQQVTLRCSSQSGHNTVSWYQQALGQGPQFIFQYYREEENGRGNFPPRFSGLQFPNYSSELNVNALELDDSALYLCASSYPGLAGGFSGANVLTFGAGSRLTVL.

The chain is built from TRBV5-4 and TRBJ2-1; 7 positions agree with TRBD2. CDR1 and CDR2 from the germline V gene are SGHNT and YYREEE (reference sequence). V gave up 4 bases and J gave up 2 bases; unmatched junction bases: 3. This CDR3 has 14 residues. CDR3 nucleotide sequence: TGTGCCAGCAGCCTGGGGACTACCTACAATGAGCAGTTCTTC. Amino acid sequence: CASSLGTTYNEQFF.

This chain joins TRBV18 and TRBJ2-3; D is possibly TRBD2 (5 bases). Germline CDR1 and CDR2: KGHSH and LQKENI. The CDR3 runs 13 residues. V gave up 4 bases and J gave up 10 bases, with 15 bases separating them. The CDR3 protein is CASSQASNDPQYF. CDR3 coding DNA: TGTGCCAGCTCACAAGCTAGCAATGATCCGCAGTATTTT.

This chain uses TRBV25-1 with TRBJ1-1; no reliable D call. The CDR3 totals 14 residues. Trimming removed 2 bases from V and 2 bases from J, with 9 bases in between. Germline V CDR1 and CDR2: MGHDK, SYGVNS. The CDR3 is CASSELQANTEAFF. The CDR3 DNA sequence: TGTGCCAGCAGTGAACTTCAGGCTAACACTGAAGCTTTCTTT.

The V and J genes are TRBV15 and TRBJ2-1, with TRBD2 identical over 10 bases. The CDR3 length is 16 residues. Germline CDR1 reads LNHNV; CDR2 reads YYDKDF (reference sequence). After removal of 0 bases from V and 7 bases from J, the junction contained 6 bases not matched to a gene. The CDR3 DNA is TGTGCCACCAGCAGAGATTTTCCAGCGGGAGGGAATGAGCAGTTCTTC. Its translation is CATSRDFPAGGNEQFF. The full variable domain, its missing parts supplied by reference TRBV15 and TRBJ2-1, is DAMVIQNPRYQVTQFGKPVTLSCSQTLNHNVMYWYQQKSSQAPKLLFHYYDKDFNNEADTPDNFQSRRPNTSFCFLDIRSPGLGDTAMYLCATSRDFPAGGNEQFFGPGTRLTVL.

V gene TRBV5-3 combines with J gene TRBJ2-5; 7 bases fit TRBD2. TRBV5-3 is an ORF, with its function uncertain. The CDR3 extends over 14 amino acids. V was pared by 1 base and J by 3 bases, with 3 bases of the junction left unmatched. This CDR3 is CARSLPGREETQYF. The DNA of the CDR3 is TGTGCCAGAAGCTTGCCGGGGAGGGAAGAGACCCAGTACTTC.

CDR3 loop: CASSFQAARNSPLHF. CDR3 nucleotide sequence: TGTGCCAGCAGTTTCCAAGCAGCTCGTAATTCACCCCTCCACTTT. The chain employs TRBV27 and TRBJ1-6; D uncertain. The CDR3 consists of 15 residues. CDR1 is MNHEY and CDR2 is SMNVEV in the germline V gene (reference sequence). V was trimmed by 3 bases and J by 6 bases, leaving 12 bases between them.

The chain has TRBV11-2 and TRBJ1-2; D gene uncertain. Germline V lookup: CDR1 SGHAT, CDR2 FQNNGV. This CDR3 comprises 12 residues. Between the trimmed V and J ends, which lost 1 base and 4 bases, there was a span of 4 bases. CDR3 amino acids: CASSLATYGYTF. As DNA, the CDR3 is TGTGCCAGCAGCTTAGCGACCTATGGCTACACCTTC.

The chain uses TRBV7-8 and TRBJ2-3; 14 bases are a match to TRBD2. In germline, CDR1 is SGHVS, CDR2 FQNEAQ. The CDR3 covers 15 residues. The V gene end was trimmed by 7 bases and the J gene end by 1 base; junction bases not matched to a gene: 1. The DNA of the CDR3 is TGTGCCAGCAAGGGACTAGCGGGGGGCACAGATACGCAGTATTTT. Protein sequence: CASKGLAGGTDTQYF.

The V call is TRBV7-2, the J call TRBJ2-5, with 8 bases identical to TRBD2. The CDR3 is 14 residues long. Germline V gives CDR1 SGHTA, CDR2 FQGNSA. Germline trimming cut 5 bases from V and 5 bases from J; bases unmatched to any gene: 7. The CDR3 loop is CASSLGGAWETQYF. DNA of the CDR3: TGTGCCAGCAGCCTCGGGGGGGCCTGGGAGACCCAGTACTTC.

The chain employs TRBV6-1 and TRBJ1-2; perhaps TRBD1 as D (5 bases). The CDR3 length is 11 residues. Germline V CDR1 and CDR2: MNHNS, SASEGT. The V gene lost 8 bases and the J gene lost 7 bases, with 11 bases spanning the gap. The chain's CDR3 is CASSGSAGYTF. CDR3 sequence (DNA): TGTGCCAGCTCAGGGTCCGCTGGCTACACCTTC.

This sequence joins TRBV11-1 and TRBJ2-1; no clear D gene. CDR3 length equals 11 residues. Germline-derived CDR1 and CDR2 are SGHAT and FQDESV (reference sequence). V dropped 5 bases and J dropped 4 bases, with 3 bases sitting between them. DNA of the CDR3: TGTGCCAGCAGCCGATACAATGAGCAGTTCTTC. This translates into CASSRYNEQFF.

This chain joins TRBV7-2 and TRBJ1-5; the D gene is possibly TRBD1 (6 bases). CDR3 length: 15 amino acids. V lost 5 bases and J 0 bases, leaving 11 bases between the germline ends. Germline assignment: CDR1 SGHTA and CDR2 FQGNSA. The CDR3 sequence is CASSVWTDSNQPQHF. The CDR3 DNA reads as TGTGCCAGCAGCGTCTGGACAGATAGCAATCAGCCCCAGCATTTT.

A single count supports this clone. V is TRBV7-8 and J is TRBJ1-3; D call uncertain. Germline assignment: CDR1 SGHVS and CDR2 FQNEAQ. The CDR3 covers 19 residues. V lost 5 bases, J lost 0 bases, and 23 bases lay in between. CDR3 amino acids: CASSLRQIQGSHSGNTIYF. The CDR3 bases are TGTGCCAGCAGCCTAAGACAAATTCAAGGCTCCCACTCTGGAAACACCATATATTTT.

This clone has only a few counts. The V call is TRBV28, the J call TRBJ1-2, with D maybe TRBD1 (5 bases). This CDR3 has 17 residues. Trimming removed 5 bases at V and 8 bases at J, with 27 bases between. Germline V gives CDR1 MDHEN, CDR2 SYDVKM. CDR3 sequence: CASSPLYQGPKPSGYTF. The CDR3 bases are TGTGCCAGCAGTCCACTATACCAGGGACCGAAGCCCTCAGGCTACACCTTC.

The chain joins TRBV18 to TRBJ2-5, with D unclear. V was clipped by 3 bases and J by 1 base, with 6 bases between them. CDR1 and CDR2 (germline): KGHSH, LQKENI. The length of the CDR3 is 13 residues. This CDR3 reads CASSPGSQETQYF. The CDR3 DNA sequence: TGTGCCAGCTCACCCGGATCCCAAGAGACCCAGTACTTC.

The gene calls are TRBV5-1 and TRBJ2-1; 9 bases are shared with TRBD1. Germline-derived CDR1 and CDR2 are SGHRS and YFSETQ. The CDR3 runs to 15 residues. V gave up 0 bases and J gave up 8 bases; unmatched junction bases: 6. Here the CDR3 DNA reads TGCGCCAGCAGCTTGGTCGGGACAGGGATTGATGAGCAGTTCTTC. Translated: CASSLVGTGIDEQFF.

V is TRBV7-3 and J is TRBJ2-7; D tentatively reads TRBD1 or TRBD2 (6 bases each). Germline lookup yields CDR1 SGHTA and CDR2 FQGTGA. The CDR3 runs 15 residues. V dropped 1 base and J dropped 4 bases, with 14 bases sitting between them. The CDR3 DNA sequence: TGTGCCAGCAGCTTAAGGGAAGGGGGGAGTTACGAGCAGTACTTC. It codes for CASSLREGGSYEQYF.

This rearrangement joins TRBV6-6 to TRBJ1-5, with a possible D match to TRBD1 (5 bases). The V gene's germline CDR1 is MNHNY and CDR2 SVGAGI (reference sequence). V was trimmed by 3 bases and J by 4 bases, leaving 10 bases between them. This CDR3 comprises 14 residues. In DNA, the CDR3 is TGTGCCAGCAGTTATTCGGGGGGTAATCAGCCCCAGCATTTT. Protein sequence: CASSYSGGNQPQHF.

This rearrangement joins TRBV7-2 to TRBJ2-7; 7 bases map to TRBD2. CDR3 length: 14 amino acids. With V trimmed by 4 bases and J by 5 bases, 8 bases remained unmatched. CDR1 SGHTA and CDR2 FQGNSA come from the germline V gene. CDR3 sequence (DNA): TGTGCCAGCAGCTCCAGCGGGACGTTGAACGAGCAGTACTTC. This sequence encodes CASSSSGTLNEQYF.

The chain couples TRBV30 to TRBJ2-7; a weak D match, TRBD1 (6 bases). The germline V gene encodes CDR1 GTSNPN and CDR2 SVGIG (reference sequence). The V and J ends lost 4 bases and 0 bases respectively, with 13 bases between them. The CDR3 has 14 amino acids. In nucleotides, the CDR3 is TGTGCCTGGATACCAACAGGGTACTCCTACGAGCAGTACTTC. Its protein is CAWIPTGYSYEQYF.

This clone is medium-sized in the sample. The chain combines TRBV6-1 with TRBJ2-2; TRBD2 is a possible D gene (5 bases). CDR1 MNHNS and CDR2 SASEGT come from the germline V gene. Trimming took 8 bases from V and 7 from J, leaving 17 bases between them. The CDR3 is 14 residues long. The CDR3 bases are TGTGCCAGCGTTCAGGATAGCGCTGGCGGGGAGCTGTTTTTT. Translated, it gives CASVQDSAGGELFF.

The chain carries TRBV9 and TRBJ1-6; D gene uncertain. V lost 4 bases and J lost 7, with 21 bases in between. Germline V gene sequence: CDR1 SGDLS, CDR2 YYNGEE. The CDR3 length is 17 residues. This CDR3 reads CASSTLSRASPNSPLHF. CDR3 DNA sequence: TGTGCCAGCAGCACCTTGTCCCGGGCTAGCCCAAATTCACCCCTCCACTTT.

The chain employs TRBV10-3 and TRBJ1-5, with D possibly being TRBD1 (5 bases). The ends were cut back, 4 bases at V and 5 bases at J, with 9 bases in the middle. Germline-derived CDR1 and CDR2 are ENHRY and SYGVKD. This CDR3 is built from 13 residues. The CDR3 nucleotides are TGTGCCATCAGTGTCGAGGGGTATCAGCCCCAGCATTTT. Translating gives CAISVEGYQPQHF.

The rearrangement uses TRBV28 and TRBJ1-3; possible D gene TRBD1, 5 bases. The V end lost 4 bases, the J end lost 0 bases, and 19 bases lay between the germline ends. The CDR3 runs 18 residues. Per germline, CDR1 MDHEN and CDR2 SYDVKM. The CDR3 here is CASSSLRSRVISGNTIYF. The CDR3 bases are TGTGCCAGCAGTTCACTTAGGAGCAGGGTTATCTCTGGAAACACCATATATTTT.

The chain couples TRBV5-1 to TRBJ2-1, with 8 nucleotides matching TRBD2. Per germline, CDR1 SGHRS and CDR2 YFSETQ. This CDR3 region has 15 residues. After removal of 2 bases from V and 0 bases from J, the junction contained 1 base not matched to a gene. In DNA, the CDR3 is TGCGCCAGCAGCTTAAGCGGGAGCTCCTACAATGAGCAGTTCTTC. Amino acids: CASSLSGSSYNEQFF.